These T cell receptor beta chains were read from a single sample in a study of blood T cell repertoires in COVID-19. The table came from immunoSEQ multiplex PCR; TCRdb's copy has only in-frame clones and leaves some out. The sample shows 200,000 to 250,000 clones, approximately 78% of them seen only once. The material sequenced was peripheral blood. All receptors come from a woman aged 80 or over with COVID-19, enrolled during active disease. Both conserved end residues are trimmed from each CDR3. Expanded clones are given a class, and other clones once, few, many or no size at all.

>NA|TRBV6-5|TRBJ1-1
ASSYADSEAF
>NA|TRBV12-3/TRBV12-4|TRBJ1-4
ASSPTGNEKLF
>NA|TRBV18|TRBJ2-7
ASSEGWDRPYEQY
>once|TRBV18|TRBJ2-5
ASSPTSGSGETQY
>NA|TRBV19|TRBJ1-4
ASSIGTGSTNEKLF
>once|TRBV18|TRBJ2-7
ASSLRAGSYEQY
>NA|TRBV12-1|TRBJ1-5
ASILSRDSALSNQPQH
>NA|TRBV5-1|TRBJ2-3
ASSLGLAGSGTDTQY
>once|TRBV5-4|TRBJ2-5
ASQLAGEETQY
>NA|TRBV7-2|TRBJ1-1
ASSFNMNTEAF
>NA|TRBV19|TRBJ2-1
ASAPAGRVSNEQF
>NA|TRBV7-2|TRBJ2-7
ASSPDRGSSYEQY
>NA|TRBV7-2|TRBJ2-7
ASSSRAMFSEQY
>NA|TRBV7-2|TRBJ2-7
ASSLRIGLAGGQVEQY
>NA|TRBV11-2|TRBJ1-3
ASSILSSGNTIY
>NA|TRBV18|TRBJ1-2
ASSPSEGNGYT
>NA|TRBV13|TRBJ2-7
ASSRRTGRYYEQY
>NA|TRBV29-1|TRBJ2-7
SVIRDSSYEQY
>NA|TRBV7-2|TRBJ2-3
ASSRVSTDTQY